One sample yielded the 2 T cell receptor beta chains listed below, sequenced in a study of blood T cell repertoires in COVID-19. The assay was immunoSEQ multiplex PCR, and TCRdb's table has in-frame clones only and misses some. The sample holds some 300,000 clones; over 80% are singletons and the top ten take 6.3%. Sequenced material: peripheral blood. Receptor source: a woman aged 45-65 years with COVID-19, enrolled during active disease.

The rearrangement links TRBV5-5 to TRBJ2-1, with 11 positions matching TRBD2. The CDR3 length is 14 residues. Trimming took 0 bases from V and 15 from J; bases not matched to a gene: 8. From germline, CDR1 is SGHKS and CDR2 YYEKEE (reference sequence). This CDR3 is CASSLAVAGGRVFF. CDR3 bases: TGTGCCAGCAGCTTGGCGGTAGCGGGAGGGAGGGTGTTCTTC.

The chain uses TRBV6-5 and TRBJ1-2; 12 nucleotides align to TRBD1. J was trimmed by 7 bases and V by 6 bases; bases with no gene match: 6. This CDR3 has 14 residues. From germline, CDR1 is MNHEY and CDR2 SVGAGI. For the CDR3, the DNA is TGTGCCAGCAGAAAGGGACAGGGGGCGGGTGGCTACACCTTC. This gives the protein CASRKGQGAGGYTF.